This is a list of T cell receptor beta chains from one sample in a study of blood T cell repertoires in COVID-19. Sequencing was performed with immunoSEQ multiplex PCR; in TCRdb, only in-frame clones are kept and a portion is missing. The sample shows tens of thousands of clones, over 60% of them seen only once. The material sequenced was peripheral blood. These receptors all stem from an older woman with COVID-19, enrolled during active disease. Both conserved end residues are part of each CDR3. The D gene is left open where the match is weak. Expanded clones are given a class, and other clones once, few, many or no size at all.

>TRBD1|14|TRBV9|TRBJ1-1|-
TGTGCCAGCACTCGGGACAGAGCGAACACTGAAGCTTTCTTT
CASTRDRANTEAFF
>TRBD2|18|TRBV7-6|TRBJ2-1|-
TGTGCCAGCAGCTTAGCGTCGACTAGCGGACGATTTTACAATGAGCAGTTCTTC
CASSLASTSGRFYNEQFF
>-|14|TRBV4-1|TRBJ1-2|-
TGCGCCAGCAGCCAAGCTCCGGGGGACTATGGCTACACCTTC
CASSQAPGDYGYTF
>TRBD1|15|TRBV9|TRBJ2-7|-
TGTGCCAGCAGCGTCCAAGGGACAGGGGCTGACGAGCAGTACTTC
CASSVQGTGADEQYF
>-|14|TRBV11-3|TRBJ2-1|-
TGTGCCAGCAGCTGGAGCCGGATCTCCGATGAGCAGTTCTTC
CASSWSRISDEQFF
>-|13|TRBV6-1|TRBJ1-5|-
TGTGCCAGCAGTGAAGCGGTCGGTCAGCCCCAGCATTTT
CASSEAVGQPQHF
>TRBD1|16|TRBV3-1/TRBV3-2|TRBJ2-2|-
TGTGCCAGCAGCCCGCCGGGACAGGGACGAGCCGGGGAGCTGTTTTTT
CASSPPGQGRAGELFF
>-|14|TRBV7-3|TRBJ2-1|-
TGTGCCAGCAGCTTAGGGCAGCGGTCGAATGAGCAGTTCTTC
CASSLGQRSNEQFF
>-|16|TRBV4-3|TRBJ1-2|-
TGCGCCAGCAGCCAAGGGAAACAGGGAACTACCTATGGCTACACCTTC
CASSQGKQGTTYGYTF
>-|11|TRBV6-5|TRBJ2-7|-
TGTGCCAGCAGTCGGCGGGACGAGCAGTACTTC
CASSRRDEQYF
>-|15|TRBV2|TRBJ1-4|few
TGTGCCAGCAGTGGACGGGGTCCTCGCGATGAAAAACTGTTTTTT
CASSGRGPRDEKLFF
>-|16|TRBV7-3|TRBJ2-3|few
TGTGCCAGCAGCCAGGACACCGCTGCGGGCACAGATACGCAGTATTTT
CASSQDTAAGTDTQYF
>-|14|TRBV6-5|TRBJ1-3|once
TGTGCCAGCAGCACGGGGTTCTCTGGAAACACCATATATTTT
CASSTGFSGNTIYF
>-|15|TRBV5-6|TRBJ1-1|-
TGTGCCAGCAGCTTGCCAGGGCTGGGGGGAACTGAAGCTTTCTTT
CASSLPGLGGTEAFF